This is a list of T cell receptor beta chains from one sample in a study of radiotherapy plus CTLA-4 blockade in lung cancer. The protocol was immunoSEQ multiplex PCR, while the TCRdb copy is restricted to in-frame clones and leaves out a portion. This sample has fewer than 140,000 clones, with roughly 84% found just once. The sequences come from peripheral blood, collected from a patient treated with radiotherapy plus ipilimumab. These receptor sequences come from a human donor with non-small cell lung cancer that progressed on radiotherapy plus ipilimumab. Some clones in this sample may be carry-over from other donors' samples. Both conserved end residues are part of each CDR3. The D gene is left open where the match is weak. A row's size may be missing; if present it is once, few, many or a size class.

j_gene: TRBJ1-5; v_gene: TRBV4-3; abundance: few; d_gene: TRBD1; CDR3nt: TGCGCCAGCAGCCAAGATGCACAGGGGGTGGATCAGCCCCAGCATTTT; CDR3aa: CASSQDAQGVDQPQHF
j_gene: TRBJ1-6; v_gene: TRBV11-2; abundance: NA; d_gene: NA; CDR3nt: TGTGCCAGCAGCTTAGGCCCGAGCTCCTATAATTCACCCCTCCACTTT; CDR3aa: CASSLGPSSYNSPLHF
j_gene: TRBJ2-1; v_gene: TRBV4-2; abundance: few; d_gene: NA; CDR3nt: TGTGCCAGCAGCCAAGATCCAGGGGGGGGGTACAATGAGCAGTTCTTC; CDR3aa: CASSQDPGGGYNEQFF
j_gene: TRBJ1-4; v_gene: TRBV7-2; abundance: NA; d_gene: NA; CDR3nt: TGTGCCAGCAGCTTAGTTCGGGGATTCAATGAAAAACTGTTTTTT; CDR3aa: CASSLVRGFNEKLFF
j_gene: TRBJ1-2; v_gene: TRBV29-1; abundance: NA; d_gene: NA; CDR3nt: TGCAGCGTGTCACAGCTTTCGTATGGCTACACCTTC; CDR3aa: CSVSQLSYGYTF
j_gene: TRBJ1-1; v_gene: TRBV12-5; abundance: NA; d_gene: TRBD1; CDR3nt: TGTGCTAGTGTCCGGGACAGAACAAACACTGAAGCTTTCTTT; CDR3aa: CASVRDRTNTEAFF
j_gene: TRBJ1-5; v_gene: TRBV6-6; abundance: few; d_gene: NA; CDR3nt: TGTGCCAGCAGTTACGTACAGGGTTTCGGCCAGCCCCAGCATTTT; CDR3aa: CASSYVQGFGQPQHF
j_gene: TRBJ2-2; v_gene: TRBV5-4; abundance: NA; d_gene: NA; CDR3nt: TGTGCCAGCGGATGGGCCGAGACCCGCCCCGGGGAGCTGTTTTTT; CDR3aa: CASGWAETRPGELFF
j_gene: TRBJ2-7; v_gene: TRBV18; abundance: NA; d_gene: TRBD2; CDR3nt: TGTGCCAGCTCACCACTCGTAACCGGGACTAGCGGAACCTACGAGCAGTACTTC; CDR3aa: CASSPLVTGTSGTYEQYF
j_gene: TRBJ2-3; v_gene: TRBV5-1; abundance: NA; d_gene: TRBD1; CDR3nt: TGCGCCAGCAGCCCTACCGGGACAGGGGGCACAGATACGCAGTATTTT; CDR3aa: CASSPTGTGGTDTQYF